Shown below are 29 T cell receptor beta chains from a single sample sequenced in a study of blood T cell repertoires in COVID-19. Produced via immunoSEQ multiplex PCR; TCRdb's table is partial and in-frame only. The sample has more than 150,000 clones, approximately 87% seen once. Sequences were obtained from peripheral blood. The receptor set was obtained from a woman aged 18-29 years who had recovered from COVID-19.

The chain links TRBV7-3 to TRBJ2-3; 12 nucleotides match TRBD2. J was trimmed by 2 bases and V by 5 bases; bases with no gene match: 8. This CDR3 contains 17 residues. The germline V gene encodes CDR1 SGHTA and CDR2 FQGTGA. CDR3 DNA sequence: TGTGCCAGCAGCCTCTCCCGGACTAGCGGGGCCACAGATACGCAGTATTTT. Its protein product is CASSLSRTSGATDTQYF. Full variable domain (outside the CDR3, taken from reference TRBV7-3 and TRBJ2-3): GAGVSQTPSNKVTEKGKYVELRCDPISGHTALYWYRQSLGQGPEFLIYFQGTGAADDSGLPNDRFFAVRPEGSVSTLKIQRTERGDSAVYLCASSLSRTSGATDTQYFGPGTRLTVL.

V is TRBV18 and J is TRBJ1-3, with TRBD1 matching 9 bases. The CDR3 spans 15 residues. Germline V gene sequence: CDR1 KGHSH, CDR2 LQKENI. Unmatched junction bases numbered 3, after V lost 4 bases and J lost 2 bases. The CDR3 DNA is TGTGCCAGCTCACTACGACAGGGGGCTGGAAACACCATATATTTT. This codes for CASSLRQGAGNTIYF.

This sequence joins TRBV18 and TRBJ2-7, with TRBD1 matching 10 bases. The CDR3 totals 14 residues. V shed 6 bases, J shed 4 bases, and the junction held 6 bases outside the gene matches. Germline CDR1 reads KGHSH; CDR2 reads LQKENI. The CDR3 DNA follows: TGTGCCAGCTCCCGACAGGGGGCGGTTTACGAGCAGTACGTC. This translates into CASSRQGAVYEQYV.

The chain employs TRBV9 and TRBJ2-1, with 7 bases that match TRBD2. V shed 0 bases, J shed 5 bases, and the junction held 8 bases outside the gene matches. From germline, CDR1 is SGDLS and CDR2 YYNGEE. The CDR3 length is 16 residues. As DNA, the CDR3 is TGTGCCAGCAGCGTAGTGGGCGGGAGAAGGAACAATGAGCAGTTCTTC. Protein product: CASSVVGGRRNNEQFF.

To note about this clone: The sample holds other DNA sequences that translate to the same CDR3. V usage is TRBV30 and J usage is TRBJ1-5; D perhaps matches TRBD1 (5 bases). CDR3 length: 14 amino acids. The V and J ends lost 0 bases and 6 bases respectively, with 12 bases between them. Germline CDR1 is GTSNPN and CDR2 is SVGIG (reference sequence). CDR3 in amino acids: CAWSVRGSGQPQHF. For the CDR3, the DNA is TGTGCCTGGAGTGTAAGGGGATCTGGTCAGCCCCAGCATTTT. The variable domain in full, with the rest retrieved from reference TRBV30 and TRBJ1-5, is SQTIHQWPATLVQPVGSPLSLECTVEGTSNPNLYWYRQAAGRGLQLLFYSVGIGQISSEVPQNLSASRPQDRQFILSSKKLLLSDSGFYLCAWSVRGSGQPQHFGDGTRLSIL.

The chain links TRBV25-1 to TRBJ1-1; 8 bases line up with TRBD1. Germline V gene sequence: CDR1 MGHDK, CDR2 SYGVNS. The length of the CDR3 is 13 residues. After removal of 6 bases from V and 7 bases from J, the junction contained 7 bases not matched to a gene. CDR3 sequence reads: CASRRGQEVEAFF. In nucleotides, the CDR3 is TGTGCCAGCAGGAGGGGACAGGAGGTTGAAGCTTTCTTT.

The chain couples TRBV15 to TRBJ2-7; 8 bases are a match to TRBD2. V gave up 7 bases and J gave up 2 bases; unmatched junction bases: 4. This CDR3 comprises 13 residues. Germline-derived CDR1 and CDR2 are LNHNV and YYDKDF (reference sequence). The DNA of the CDR3 is TGTGCCACCACCGCGGGGGGTACCTACGAGCAGTACGTC. Its protein product is CATTAGGTYEQYV.

The rearrangement uses TRBV7-2 and TRBJ2-7; 9 bases map to TRBD1. Germline values: CDR1 SGHTA, CDR2 FQGNSA. This CDR3 is 14 amino acids long. V was pared by 4 bases and J by 5 bases, with 6 bases of the junction left unmatched. This chain's CDR3 is CASSSTGGGHEQYF. Written as DNA, the CDR3 is TGTGCCAGCAGCTCGACAGGGGGTGGCCACGAGCAGTACTTC.

The V gene is TRBV3-1 (or the pseudogene TRBV3-2), the J gene TRBJ1-1, with unresolved D. Germline V gene sequence: CDR1 LGHDT, CDR2 YNNKEL (reference sequence). Trimming took 0 bases from V and 1 from J, leaving 3 bases between them. This CDR3 is built from 13 residues. CDR3 residues: CASSQDGNTEAFF. DNA for the CDR3: TGTGCCAGCAGCCAAGACGGGAACACTGAAGCTTTCTTT.

In nucleotides, the CDR3 is TGTGCCAGCAGTCCAGGACATTTTTGGGAGACCCAGTACTTC. Amino acids: CASSPGHFWETQYF. The chain is built from TRBV27 and TRBJ2-5; a possible D gene is TRBD1 (5 bases). CDR3 length: 14 residues. The germline CDR1 and CDR2 sequences are MNHEY and SMNVEV (reference sequence). Trimming removed 5 bases from V and 5 bases from J, with 15 bases in between.

This chain connects TRBV7-6 to TRBJ1-1, with D perhaps TRBD1 (5 bases). There are 17 residues in the CDR3. The V end lost 5 bases, the J end lost 0 bases, and 19 bases lay between the germline ends. Germline V gives CDR1 SGHVS, CDR2 FNYEAQ. Here the CDR3 DNA reads TGTGCCAGCAGCCCATACAAGGGGTGGAACATGAACACTGAAGCTTTCTTT. The encoded protein is CASSPYKGWNMNTEAFF. The full variable domain, with the rest looked up from reference TRBV7-6 and TRBJ1-1, is GAGVSQSPRYKVTKRGQDVALRCDPISGHVSLYWYRQALGQGPEFLTYFNYEAQQDKSGLPNDRFSAERPEGSISTLTIQRTEQRDSAMYRCASSPYKGWNMNTEAFFGQGTRLTVV.

This chain connects TRBV24-1 to TRBJ2-2; the D is unclear. Trimming shortened V by 0 bases and J by 0 bases, and 7 bases separated the two germline ends. Per germline, CDR1 KGHDR and CDR2 SFDVKD. The CDR3 runs 16 residues. DNA of the CDR3: TGTGCCACCAGTGATTTGCCAGCGTCGAACACCGGGGAGCTGTTTTTT. Translation: CATSDLPASNTGELFF.

The chain is built from TRBV4-3 and TRBJ2-5, with 7 nucleotides matching TRBD1. Trimming took 4 bases from V and 4 from J; bases not matched to a gene: 6. The length of the CDR3 is 14 residues. The germline gives CDR1 LGHNA, CDR2 YSLEER. The CDR3 sequence: CASSPRTGPETQYF. CDR3 in DNA: TGCGCCAGCAGCCCCCGGACAGGCCCAGAGACCCAGTACTTC.

The rearrangement links TRBV27 to TRBJ2-1; D is perhaps TRBD2 (6 bases). Trimming left V 5 bases short and J 2 bases short, with 10 bases between. Germline-derived CDR1 and CDR2 are MNHEY and SMNVEV (reference sequence). The CDR3 length is 14 residues. The CDR3 coding sequence is TGTGCCAGCAGTCCCGGGGGTACCTACAATGAGCAGTTCTTC. This codes for CASSPGGTYNEQFF.

V gene TRBV11-2 combines with J gene TRBJ1-1; maybe TRBD1 (6 bases). Trimming removed 5 bases at V and 3 bases at J, with 19 bases between. The CDR3 sequence is 16 residues long. Germline values: CDR1 SGHAT, CDR2 FQNNGV. This CDR3 is CASSPAPSGGDTEAFF. CDR3 in DNA: TGTGCCAGCAGCCCCGCACCCTCGGGGGGCGACACTGAAGCTTTCTTT.

The chain is built from TRBV5-1 and TRBJ2-1, with 7 bases that match TRBD2. After removal of 2 bases from V and 3 bases from J, the junction contained 11 bases not matched to a gene. Germline CDR1 reads SGHRS; CDR2 reads YFSETQ. The length of the CDR3 is 17 residues. The CDR3 loop is CASSLVTAGVVYNEQFF. For the CDR3, the DNA is TGCGCCAGCAGCTTAGTAACCGCGGGAGTTGTCTACAATGAGCAGTTCTTC.

V is TRBV7-8 and J is TRBJ2-7, with a tentative D call TRBD1 (5 bases). V shed 1 base and J shed 2 bases, with 9 bases lying between them. Germline V gene lookup returns CDR1 SGHVS and CDR2 FQNEAQ. The CDR3 has 14 residues. CDR3 sequence reads: CASSLVQGPYEQYV. Here the CDR3 DNA reads TGTGCCAGCAGCTTAGTTCAGGGCCCCTACGAGCAGTACGTC.

The chain links TRBV9 to TRBJ2-3; D is possibly TRBD2 (6 bases). The CDR3 contains 15 residues. Looked up from germline, CDR1 is SGDLS and CDR2 is YYNGEE. V dropped 0 bases and J dropped 5 bases, with 13 bases sitting between them. The CDR3 loop reads CASSVASDLRDTQYF. The CDR3 DNA follows: TGTGCCAGCAGCGTAGCTAGCGACCTTAGAGATACGCAGTATTTT.

The chain uses TRBV3-1 (or the pseudogene TRBV3-2) and TRBJ2-1; D might be TRBD1 (6 bases). Trimming removed 4 bases at V and 7 bases at J, with 11 bases between. The CDR3 runs to 13 residues. Germline V lookup: CDR1 LGHDT, CDR2 YNNKEL (reference sequence). CDR3 loop: CASSLGQGNEQFF. The CDR3 nucleotides are TGTGCCAGCAGCCTGGGACAAGGGAATGAGCAGTTCTTC.

The chain is built from TRBV5-6 and TRBJ1-3; no clear D. The CDR3 runs 18 residues. Germline CDR1 SGHDT, CDR2 YYEEEE. V was clipped by 0 bases and J by 0 bases, with 16 bases between them. Written as DNA, the CDR3 is TGTGCCAGCAGCTTGGCTGGTTGGGCTATTCTCTCTGGAAACACCATATATTTT. Its protein product is CASSLAGWAILSGNTIYF.

V usage is TRBV2 and J usage is TRBJ1-1, with D unclear. The CDR3 extends over 14 amino acids. V was cut by 1 base and J by 0 bases, with 6 bases left in between. CDR1 SNHLY and CDR2 FYNNEI come from the germline V gene. CDR3 bases: TGTGCCAGCAGTGAAGACAGCTTGAACACTGAAGCTTTCTTT. Its protein product is CASSEDSLNTEAFF. The full variable domain, with the rest looked up from reference TRBV2 and TRBJ1-1, is EPEVTQTPSHQVTQMGQEVILRCVPISNHLYFYWYRQILGQKVEFLVSFYNNEISEKSEIFDDQFSVERPDGSNFTLKIRSTKLEDSAMYFCASSEDSLNTEAFFGQGTRLTVV.

This clone was counted a single time. This sequence joins TRBV10-2 and TRBJ2-7, with D tentatively TRBD1 (5 bases). This CDR3 has 14 amino acids. Germline loops: CDR1 WSHSY, CDR2 SAAADI. V shed 4 bases and J shed 2 bases, with 12 bases lying between them. In nucleotides, the CDR3 is TGCGCCAGCAGTGTGGGGCCCCCCCCCTACGAGCAGTACTTC. Its protein is CASSVGPPPYEQYF.

This rearrangement joins TRBV24-1 to TRBJ2-7; perhaps TRBD1 as D (6 bases). The V gene's germline CDR1 is KGHDR and CDR2 SFDVKD. The CDR3 is 13 residues long. V lost 6 bases, J lost 2 bases, and 10 bases lay in between. The CDR3 sequence: CATSNNRAYEQYV. The CDR3 DNA sequence: TGTGCCACCAGTAATAACAGGGCCTACGAGCAGTACGTC.

The table lists this clone with a count of one. The gene calls are TRBV9 and TRBJ2-6, with TRBD2 matching over 13 bases. The CDR3 spans 17 residues. The germline V gene encodes CDR1 SGDLS and CDR2 YYNGEE. After removal of 3 bases from V and 2 bases from J, the junction contained 2 bases not matched to a gene. The CDR3 DNA follows: TGTGCCAGCAGCGAAGGGACTAGCGGGACTGGGGCCAACGTCCTGACTTTC. Translated: CASSEGTSGTGANVLTF.

The V call is TRBV20-1, the J call TRBJ2-3, with D possibly TRBD1 on 5 matching bases. This CDR3 comprises 15 residues. Germline V gene lookup returns CDR1 DFQATT and CDR2 SNEGSKA (reference sequence). With 3 bases removed from V and 6 bases from J, the gap between germline ends came to 19 bases. In DNA, the CDR3 is TGCAGTGCTAGTCGTGGGGCAGGGTTGTTGGATACGCAGTATTTT. The encoded protein is CSASRGAGLLDTQYF.

The genes are TRBV24-1 and TRBJ2-3; tentative D call: TRBD1 (7 bases). CDR1 is KGHDR, CDR2 SFDVKD, per germline. V was trimmed by 3 bases and J by 3 bases, leaving 9 bases between them. The CDR3 is made up of 14 amino acids. The CDR3 nucleotides are TGTGCCACCAGTGATCCAGGGGGGACAGATACGCAGTATTTT. It encodes CATSDPGGTDTQYF.

CDR3 in amino acids: CATSDGRDRDEFF. DNA for the CDR3: TGTGCCACCAGTGACGGCCGGGACAGGGATGAGTTCTTC. This sequence joins TRBV24-1 and TRBJ2-1; 9 bases fit TRBD1. V was pared by 4 bases and J by 14 bases, with 8 bases of the junction left unmatched. There are 13 residues in the CDR3. Germline V CDR1 and CDR2: KGHDR, SFDVKD.

The J gene is TRBJ2-7, the V gene TRBV23-1, with a tentative D call TRBD2 (7 bases). TRBV23-1 is an ORF; its function is uncertain. The CDR3 contains 16 residues. V gave up 0 bases and J gave up 3 bases, with 15 bases separating them. The CDR3 protein is CASSQSGRGVHYEQYV. In nucleotides, the CDR3 is TGCGCCAGCAGTCAATCGGGGAGGGGGGTCCACTACGAGCAGTACGTC.

The chain couples TRBV10-1 to TRBJ2-7; no clear D. Germline V gives CDR1 WNHNN, CDR2 SYGVQD (reference sequence). This CDR3 is built from 8 residues. CDR3 nucleotide sequence: TGCGCCAGCAGTCCTTTCCCCGTC. Protein: CASSPFPV.